What follows describes a single T cell receptor beta chain. TCRdb's copy holds only in-frame clones and misses some; the assay was immunoSEQ multiplex PCR. The profile covers some 110,000 clones, with 84% appearing a single time and roughly a quarter taken by the ten largest. This entry comes from a study of blood T cell repertoires in COVID-19. Background on the study: Italy, Spain and the United States were the sources of the convalescent and acute COVID-19 samples. In each case, the material was cDNA or gDNA derived from T cells, B-cell-depleted T cells, or PBMCs.

The V gene's germline CDR1 is SNHLY and CDR2 FYNNEI. V lost 4 bases and J 5 bases, leaving 5 bases between the germline ends. The CDR3 covers 11 residues. The chain is built from TRBV2 and TRBJ1-1; unclear D gene. This receptor was taken from a man aged 60-69 years with acute or convalescent COVID-19. Sequenced sample: peripheral blood. The CDR3 protein is CASSAHTEAFF. The CDR3 coding sequence is TGTGCCAGCAGTGCCCATACTGAAGCTTTCTTT.